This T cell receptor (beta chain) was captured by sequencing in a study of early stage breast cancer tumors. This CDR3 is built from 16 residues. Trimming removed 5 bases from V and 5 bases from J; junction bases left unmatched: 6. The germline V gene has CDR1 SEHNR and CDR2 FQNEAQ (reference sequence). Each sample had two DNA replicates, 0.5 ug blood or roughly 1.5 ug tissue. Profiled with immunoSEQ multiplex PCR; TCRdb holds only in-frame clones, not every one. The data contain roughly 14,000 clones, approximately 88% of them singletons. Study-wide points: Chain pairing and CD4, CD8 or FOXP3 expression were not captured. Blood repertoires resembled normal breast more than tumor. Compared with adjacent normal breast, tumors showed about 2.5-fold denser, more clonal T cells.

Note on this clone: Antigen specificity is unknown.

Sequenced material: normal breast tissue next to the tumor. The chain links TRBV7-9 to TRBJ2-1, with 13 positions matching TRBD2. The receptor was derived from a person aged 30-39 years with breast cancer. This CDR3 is CASSPRLAGGNNEQFF. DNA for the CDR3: TGTGCCAGCAGCCCTCGACTAGCGGGAGGAAACAATGAGCAGTTCTTC.